The 9 T cell receptor beta chains presented below share a single source sample, sequenced in a study of lymphopenia after photon versus proton radiotherapy. Method: immunoSEQ multiplex PCR; TCRdb's copy keeps in-frame clones and lacks some. Here the sample spans some 44,000 clones, around four fifths being singletons. The specimen was peripheral blood, collected from a patient treated with proton-based radiotherapy. The receptors originated from a woman between 65 and 79 years old with pancreatic cancer.

This chain joins TRBV27 and TRBJ2-2; D not certain. Looked up from germline, CDR1 is MNHEY and CDR2 is SMNVEV (reference sequence). The V gene lost 2 bases and the J gene lost 5 bases, with 3 bases spanning the gap. This CDR3 contains 12 residues. CDR3 amino acids: CASSLRTGELFF. The CDR3 coding sequence is TGTGCCAGCAGTTTAAGGACCGGGGAGCTGTTTTTT.

The chain links TRBV7-9 to TRBJ1-1, with D uncertain. The V end lost 1 base, the J end lost 5 bases, and 11 bases lay between the germline ends. From germline, CDR1 is SEHNR and CDR2 FQNEAQ (reference sequence). The CDR3 sequence is 14 residues long. The CDR3 is CASSLGSTGTEAFF. The DNA for the CDR3 is TGTGCCAGCAGCTTAGGGTCAACCGGGACTGAAGCTTTCTTT.

The rearrangement links TRBV4-3 to TRBJ1-1, with a possible D match to TRBD1 (5 bases). V lost 0 bases and J 8 bases, leaving 16 bases between the germline ends. CDR3 length: 15 residues. Germline CDR1 reads LGHNA; CDR2 reads YSLEER. CDR3 residues: CASSQDPGGITEAFF. In DNA form, the CDR3 reads TGCGCCAGCAGCCAAGACCCGGGGGGGATTACGGAAGCTTTCTTT.

This chain connects TRBV19 to TRBJ2-3; the D is unclear. CDR1 LNHDA and CDR2 SQIVND come from the germline V gene (reference sequence). CDR3 length: 17 amino acids. V shed 11 bases and J shed 0 bases, with 24 bases lying between them. The CDR3 bases are TGTGCCGGGAAACAGAAGAACACAGACCAGAGCACAGATACGCAGTATTTT. This gives the protein CAGKQKNTDQSTDTQYF. Supplemented by reference TRBV19 and TRBJ2-3, the full variable domain reads DGGITQSPKYLFRKEGQNVTLSCEQNLNHDAMYWYRQDPGQGLRLIYYSQIVNDFQKGDIAEGYSVSREKKESFPLTVTSAQKNPTAFYLCAGKQKNTDQSTDTQYFGPGTRLTVL.

This clone was found once. This chain uses TRBV5-1 with TRBJ2-7; 9 bases map to TRBD2. V lost 1 base to trimming and J lost 4 bases; unmatched junction nucleotides: 6. The V gene's germline CDR1 is SGHRS and CDR2 YFSETQ. The CDR3 spans 15 residues. This CDR3 reads CASSLNSGSMYEQYF. CDR3 coding DNA: TGCGCCAGCAGCTTGAATAGCGGGAGTATGTACGAGCAGTACTTC.

The rearrangement uses TRBV11-3 and TRBJ1-6; 11 bases line up with TRBD1. Germline assignment: CDR1 SGHNT and CDR2 YENEEA. Germline trimming cut 3 bases from V and 9 bases from J; bases unmatched to any gene: 1. The CDR3 is 14 amino acids. CDR3 coding DNA: TGTGCCAGCAGCTTTGGGACAGGGGGTTCACCCCTCCACTTT. Translated: CASSFGTGGSPLHF. Using reference TRBV11-3 and TRBJ1-6 for the parts outside the CDR3, the full variable domain is EAGVVQSPRYKIIEKKQPVAFWCNPISGHNTLYWYLQNLGQGPELLIRYENEEAVDDSQLPKDRFSAERLKGVDSTLKIQPAELGDSAVYLCASSFGTGGSPLHFGNGTRLTVT.

The rearrangement uses TRBV29-1 and TRBJ2-7; 8 bases are shared with TRBD1. The V gene end was trimmed by 4 bases and the J gene end by 1 base; junction bases not matched to a gene: 0. The CDR3 consists of 12 residues. Looked up from germline, CDR1 is SQVTM and CDR2 is ANQGSEA. The CDR3 DNA reads TGCAGCGTTGGACAGGGGTCCTACGAGCAGTACTTC. It is translated as CSVGQGSYEQYF.

The V gene is TRBV7-8, the J gene TRBJ2-2; D gene uncertain. Between the trimmed V and J ends, which lost 1 base and 1 base, there was a span of 10 bases. The CDR3 runs to 16 residues. The germline V gene encodes CDR1 SGHVS and CDR2 FQNEAQ. DNA of the CDR3: TGTGCCAGCAGCTTAGAGGGAAGGGTGAACACCGGGGAGCTGTTTTTT. This gives the protein CASSLEGRVNTGELFF.

The chain recombines TRBV23-1 with TRBJ2-1, with 10 positions matching TRBD2. TRBV23-1 is noted as an ORF with a role that remains uncertain. The CDR3 is made up of 17 amino acids. J gave up 5 bases and V 8 bases, and 15 bases lay outside the gene matches. The CDR3 region is CASLQGVLTSGDNEQFF. The CDR3 DNA reads TGCGCCAGCTTACAGGGAGTGTTAACTAGCGGGGACAATGAGCAGTTCTTC.